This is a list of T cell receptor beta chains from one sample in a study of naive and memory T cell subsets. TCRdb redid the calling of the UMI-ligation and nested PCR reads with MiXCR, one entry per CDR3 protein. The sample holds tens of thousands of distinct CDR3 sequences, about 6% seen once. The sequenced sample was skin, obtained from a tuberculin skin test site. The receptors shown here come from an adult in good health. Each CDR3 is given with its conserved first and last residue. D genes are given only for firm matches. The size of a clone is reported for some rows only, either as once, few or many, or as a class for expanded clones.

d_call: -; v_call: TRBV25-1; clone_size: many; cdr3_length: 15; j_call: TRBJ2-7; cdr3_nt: TGTGCCAGCAGTACGACGACTAGGGAGAACTACGAGCAGTACTTC; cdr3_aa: CASSTTTRENYEQYF
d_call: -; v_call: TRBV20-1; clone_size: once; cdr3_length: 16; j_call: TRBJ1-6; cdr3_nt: TGCAGTGCTAGAGATGTGGGAAACGTCGGTAATTCACCCCTCCACTTT; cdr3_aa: CSARDVGNVGNSPLHF
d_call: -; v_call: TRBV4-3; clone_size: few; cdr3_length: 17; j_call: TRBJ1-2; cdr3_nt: TGCGCCAGCAGCCAAGATCTACCAACAGAGCTACCGTATGGCTACACCTTC; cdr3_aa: CASSQDLPTELPYGYTF
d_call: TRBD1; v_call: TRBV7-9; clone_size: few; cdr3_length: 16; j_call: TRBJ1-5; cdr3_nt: TGTGCCAGCAGCTCCTGGGGGACAGGAGGCAATCAGCCCCAGCATTTT; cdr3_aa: CASSSWGTGGNQPQHF
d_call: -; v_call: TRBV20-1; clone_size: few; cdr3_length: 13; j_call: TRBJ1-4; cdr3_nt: TGCAGTGCTAGAGGAAGTATAGGTGGAAAACTGTTTTTT; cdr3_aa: CSARGSIGGKLFF
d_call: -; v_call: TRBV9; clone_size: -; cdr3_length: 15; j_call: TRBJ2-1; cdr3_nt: TGTGCCAGCAGCACCGGACTAAACTCCTACAATGAGCAGTTCTTC; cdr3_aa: CASSTGLNSYNEQFF
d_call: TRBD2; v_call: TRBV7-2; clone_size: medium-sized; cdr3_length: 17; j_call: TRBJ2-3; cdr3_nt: TGTGCCAGCAGCTTAGTATCTAGCGGGACCAGGGGAGATACGCAGTATTTT; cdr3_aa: CASSLVSSGTRGDTQYF
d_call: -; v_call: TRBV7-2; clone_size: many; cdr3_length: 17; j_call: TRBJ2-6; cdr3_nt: TGTGCCAGCAGCTTAGCGGGCCGGGGCTCTGGGGCCAACGTCCTGACTTTC; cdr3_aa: CASSLAGRGSGANVLTF
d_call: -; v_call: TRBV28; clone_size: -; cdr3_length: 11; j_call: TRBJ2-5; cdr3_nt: TGTGCCAGCGGACGGTTGGGAACCCAGTACTTC; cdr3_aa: CASGRLGTQYF
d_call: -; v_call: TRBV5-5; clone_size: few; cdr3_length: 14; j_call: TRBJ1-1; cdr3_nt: TGTGCCAGCAGCTTGGACACAGATTATACTGAAGCTTTCTTT; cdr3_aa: CASSLDTDYTEAFF